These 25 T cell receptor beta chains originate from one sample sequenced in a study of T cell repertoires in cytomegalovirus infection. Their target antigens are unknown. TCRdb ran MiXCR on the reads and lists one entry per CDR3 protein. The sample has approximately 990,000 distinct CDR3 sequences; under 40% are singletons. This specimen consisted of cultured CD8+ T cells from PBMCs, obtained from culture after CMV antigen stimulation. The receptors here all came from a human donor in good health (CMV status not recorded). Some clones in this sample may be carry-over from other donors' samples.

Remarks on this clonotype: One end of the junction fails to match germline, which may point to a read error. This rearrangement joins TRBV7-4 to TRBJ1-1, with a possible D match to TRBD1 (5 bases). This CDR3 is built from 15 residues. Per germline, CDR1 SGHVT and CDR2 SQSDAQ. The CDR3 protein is CAGSLSRGLNTEAFF. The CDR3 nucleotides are TGTGCCGGCAGCCTAAGTAGGGGCTTGAACACTGAAGCTTTCTTT.

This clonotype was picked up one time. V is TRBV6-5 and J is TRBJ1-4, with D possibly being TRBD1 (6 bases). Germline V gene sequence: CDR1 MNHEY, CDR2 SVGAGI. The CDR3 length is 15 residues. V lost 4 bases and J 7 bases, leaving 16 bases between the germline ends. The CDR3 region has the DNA TGTGCCAGCAGTTTCCTACAGGGTCTCAGTGAAAAACTGTTTTTT. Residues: CASSFLQGLSEKLFF.

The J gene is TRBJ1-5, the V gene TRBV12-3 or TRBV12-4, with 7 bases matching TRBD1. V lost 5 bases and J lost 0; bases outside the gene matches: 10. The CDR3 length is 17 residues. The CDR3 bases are TGTGCCAGCAGTGGGGACAGCCCTAGGTATAGCAATCAGCCCCAGCATTTT. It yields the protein CASSGDSPRYSNQPQHF.

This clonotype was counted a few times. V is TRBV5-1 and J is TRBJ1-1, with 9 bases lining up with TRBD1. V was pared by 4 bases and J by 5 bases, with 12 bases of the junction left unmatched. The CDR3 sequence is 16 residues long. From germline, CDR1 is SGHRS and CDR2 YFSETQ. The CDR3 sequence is CASSLQQGAQRTEAFF. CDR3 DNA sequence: TGCGCCAGCAGCCTCCAACAGGGGGCTCAAAGAACTGAAGCTTTCTTT.

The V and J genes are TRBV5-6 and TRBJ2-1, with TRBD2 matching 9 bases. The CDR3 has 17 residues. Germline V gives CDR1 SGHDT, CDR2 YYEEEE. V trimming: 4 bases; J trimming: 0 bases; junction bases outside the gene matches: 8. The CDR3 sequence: CASSERGALLSYNEQFF. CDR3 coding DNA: TGTGCCAGCAGCGAGCGGGGGGCCCTACTCTCCTACAATGAGCAGTTCTTC. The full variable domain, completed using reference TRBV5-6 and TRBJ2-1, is DAGVTQSPTHLIKTRGQQVTLRCSPKSGHDTVSWYQQALGQGPQFIFQYYEEEERQRGNFPDRFSGHQFPNYSSELNVNALLLGDSALYLCASSERGALLSYNEQFFGPGTRLTVL.

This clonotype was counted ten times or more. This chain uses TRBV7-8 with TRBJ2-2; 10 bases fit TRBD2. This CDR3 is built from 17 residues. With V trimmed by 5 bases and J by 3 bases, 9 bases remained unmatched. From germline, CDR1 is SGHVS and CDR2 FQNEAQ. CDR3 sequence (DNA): TGTGCCAGCAGCCCGCAGTATAGCGGGGGGCACACCGGGGAGCTGTTTTTT. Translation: CASSPQYSGGHTGELFF.

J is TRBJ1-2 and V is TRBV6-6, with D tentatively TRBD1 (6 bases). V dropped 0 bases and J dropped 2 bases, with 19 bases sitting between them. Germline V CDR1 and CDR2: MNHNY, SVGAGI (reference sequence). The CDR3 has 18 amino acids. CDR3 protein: CASSYSGTQVSLNYGYTF. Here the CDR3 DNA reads TGTGCCAGCAGTTACTCGGGGACACAAGTTAGCCTCAACTATGGCTACACCTTC.

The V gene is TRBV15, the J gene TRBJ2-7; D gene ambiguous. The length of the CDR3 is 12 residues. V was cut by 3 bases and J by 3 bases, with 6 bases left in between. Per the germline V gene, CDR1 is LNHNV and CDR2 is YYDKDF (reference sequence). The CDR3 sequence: CATSSISYEQYF. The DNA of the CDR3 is TGTGCCACCAGCAGTATCAGCTACGAGCAGTACTTC. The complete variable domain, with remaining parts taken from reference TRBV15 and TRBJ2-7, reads DAMVIQNPRYQVTQFGKPVTLSCSQTLNHNVMYWYQQKSSQAPKLLFHYYDKDFNNEADTPDNFQSRRPNTSFCFLDIRSPGLGDTAMYLCATSSISYEQYFGPGTRLTVT.

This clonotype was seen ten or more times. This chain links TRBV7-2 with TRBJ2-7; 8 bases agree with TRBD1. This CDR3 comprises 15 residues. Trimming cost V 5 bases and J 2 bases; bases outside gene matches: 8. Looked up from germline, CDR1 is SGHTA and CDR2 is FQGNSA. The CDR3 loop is CASSRRDRPAYEQYF. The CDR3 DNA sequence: TGTGCCAGCAGCCGAAGGGACAGGCCCGCCTACGAGCAGTACTTC.

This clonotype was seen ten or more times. The CDR3 DNA reads TGTGCCAGCAGCACCAGCGGGGGAGACTCCTACGAGCAGTACTTC. Its protein is CASSTSGGDSYEQYF. The V gene is TRBV7-6, the J gene TRBJ2-7, with 8 positions matching TRBD2. Germline V CDR1 and CDR2: SGHVS, FNYEAQ. J lost 0 bases, V lost 5 bases, and 6 bases had no gene match. This CDR3 is built from 15 residues.

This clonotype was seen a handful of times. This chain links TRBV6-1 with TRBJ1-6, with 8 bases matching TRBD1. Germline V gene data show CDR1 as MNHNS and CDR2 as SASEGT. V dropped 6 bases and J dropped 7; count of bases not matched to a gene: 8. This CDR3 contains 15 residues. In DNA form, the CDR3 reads TGTGCCAGCAGAGGTTCGACAGGGGTCAATTCACCCCTCCACTTT. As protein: CASRGSTGVNSPLHF.

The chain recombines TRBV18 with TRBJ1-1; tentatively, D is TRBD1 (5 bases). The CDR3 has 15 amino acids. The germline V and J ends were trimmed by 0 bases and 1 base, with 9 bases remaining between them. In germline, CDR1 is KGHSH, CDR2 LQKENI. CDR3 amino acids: CASSPPGTENTEAFF. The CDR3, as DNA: TGTGCCAGCTCACCACCCGGGACCGAGAACACTGAAGCTTTCTTT.

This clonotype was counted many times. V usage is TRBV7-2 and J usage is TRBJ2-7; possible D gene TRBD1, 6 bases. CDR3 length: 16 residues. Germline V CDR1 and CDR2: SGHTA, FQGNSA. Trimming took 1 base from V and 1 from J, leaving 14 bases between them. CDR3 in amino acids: CASSLVVAGESYEQYF. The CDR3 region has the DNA TGTGCCAGCAGCTTAGTAGTCGCAGGGGAGTCCTACGAGCAGTACTTC.

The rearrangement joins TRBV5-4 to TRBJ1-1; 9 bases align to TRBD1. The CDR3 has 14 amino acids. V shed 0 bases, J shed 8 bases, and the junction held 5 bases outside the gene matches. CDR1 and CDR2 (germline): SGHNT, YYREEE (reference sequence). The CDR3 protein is CASSLGQGGREAFF. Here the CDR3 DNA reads TGTGCCAGCAGCTTGGGACAGGGGGGAAGAGAAGCTTTCTTT.

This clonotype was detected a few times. The CDR3 is CASSARGSSNQPQHF. DNA for the CDR3: TGTGCCAGCAGCGCACGGGGCAGTAGCAATCAGCCCCAGCATTTT. The chain has TRBV6-6 and TRBJ1-5, with D tentatively TRBD1 (5 bases). V dropped 6 bases and J dropped 0 bases, with 12 bases sitting between them. This CDR3 region has 15 residues. The germline gives CDR1 MNHNY, CDR2 SVGAGI (reference sequence).

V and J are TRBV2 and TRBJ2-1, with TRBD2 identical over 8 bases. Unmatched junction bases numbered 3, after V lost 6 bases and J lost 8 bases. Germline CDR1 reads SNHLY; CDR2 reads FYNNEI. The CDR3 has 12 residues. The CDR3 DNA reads TGTGCCAGCAGCGGGGGGGTCGATGAGCAGTTCTTC. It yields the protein CASSGGVDEQFF.

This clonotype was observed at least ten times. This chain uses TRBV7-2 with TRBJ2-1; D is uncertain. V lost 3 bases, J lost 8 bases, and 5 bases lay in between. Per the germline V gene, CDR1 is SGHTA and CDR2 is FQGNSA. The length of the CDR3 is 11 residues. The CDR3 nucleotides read TGTGCCAGCAGCTTTACCCATGAGCAGTTCTTC. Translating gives CASSFTHEQFF.

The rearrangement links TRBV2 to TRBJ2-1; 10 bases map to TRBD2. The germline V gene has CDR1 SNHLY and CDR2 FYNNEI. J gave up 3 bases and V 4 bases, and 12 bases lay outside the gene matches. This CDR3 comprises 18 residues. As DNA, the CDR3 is TGTGCCAGCAGTGTAGGCGGGCTAGCGGGGGCCTTCTACAATGAGCAGTTCTTC. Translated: CASSVGGLAGAFYNEQFF.

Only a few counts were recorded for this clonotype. The CDR3 DNA is TGCGCCAGCAGCCAAGGACTAGGCACTCTCCTCGGAAGAGACGGGGAGCTGTTTTTT. This codes for CASSQGLGTLLGRDGELFF. This chain connects TRBV4-1 to TRBJ2-2, with D possibly being TRBD2 (6 bases). There are 19 residues in the CDR3. CDR1 is MGHRA, CDR2 YSYEKL, per germline. Trimming removed 1 base from V and 7 bases from J, with 25 bases in between.

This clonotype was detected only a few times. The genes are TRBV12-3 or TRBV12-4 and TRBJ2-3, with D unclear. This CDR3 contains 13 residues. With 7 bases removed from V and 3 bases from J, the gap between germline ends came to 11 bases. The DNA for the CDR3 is TGTGCCAGCACCCTATCTAATACAGATACGCAGTATTTT. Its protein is CASTLSNTDTQYF.

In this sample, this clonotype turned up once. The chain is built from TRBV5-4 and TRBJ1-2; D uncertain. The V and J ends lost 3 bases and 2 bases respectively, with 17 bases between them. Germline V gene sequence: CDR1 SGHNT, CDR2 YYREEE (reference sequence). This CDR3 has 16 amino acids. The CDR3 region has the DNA TGTGCCAGCAGCTCATCCCGGGAAAAGGCCAACTATGGCTACACCTTC. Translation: CASSSSREKANYGYTF. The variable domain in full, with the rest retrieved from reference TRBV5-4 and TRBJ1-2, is ETGVTQSPTHLIKTRGQQVTLRCSSQSGHNTVSWYQQALGQGPQFIFQYYREEENGRGNFPPRFSGLQFPNYSSELNVNALELDDSALYLCASSSSREKANYGYTFGSGTRLTVV.

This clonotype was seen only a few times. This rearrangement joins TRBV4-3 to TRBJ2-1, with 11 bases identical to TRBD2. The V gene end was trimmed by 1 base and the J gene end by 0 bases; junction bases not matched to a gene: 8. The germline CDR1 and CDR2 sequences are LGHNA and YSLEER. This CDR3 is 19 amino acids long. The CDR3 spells CASSQGPSGGTSSYNEQFF. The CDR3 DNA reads TGCGCCAGCAGCCAAGGGCCTAGCGGGGGGACCAGCTCCTACAATGAGCAGTTCTTC.

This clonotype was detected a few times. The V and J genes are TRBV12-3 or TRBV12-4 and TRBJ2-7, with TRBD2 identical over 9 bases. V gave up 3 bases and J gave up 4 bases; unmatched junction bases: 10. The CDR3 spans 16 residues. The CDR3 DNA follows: TGTGCCAGCAGTTTGGATTTAGCGGGGGCCCTTTACGAGCAGTACTTC. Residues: CASSLDLAGALYEQYF.

CDR3 sequence reads: CASSPPAGRASWAGNTIYF. DNA of the CDR3: TGTGCCAGCAGCCCCCCCGCGGGCAGGGCAAGTTGGGCTGGAAACACCATATATTTT. The chain carries TRBV7-3 and TRBJ1-3, with D possibly TRBD1 on 5 matching bases. Germline assignment: CDR1 SGHTA and CDR2 FQGTGA. Trimming removed 5 bases at V and 2 bases at J, with 25 bases between. This CDR3 contains 19 residues.

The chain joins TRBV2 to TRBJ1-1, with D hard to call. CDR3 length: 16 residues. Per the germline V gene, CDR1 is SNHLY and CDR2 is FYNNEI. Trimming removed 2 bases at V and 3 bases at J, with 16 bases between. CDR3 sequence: CASSENGRTPDTEAFF. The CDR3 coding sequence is TGTGCCAGCAGTGAAAACGGGCGGACCCCTGACACTGAAGCTTTCTTT.